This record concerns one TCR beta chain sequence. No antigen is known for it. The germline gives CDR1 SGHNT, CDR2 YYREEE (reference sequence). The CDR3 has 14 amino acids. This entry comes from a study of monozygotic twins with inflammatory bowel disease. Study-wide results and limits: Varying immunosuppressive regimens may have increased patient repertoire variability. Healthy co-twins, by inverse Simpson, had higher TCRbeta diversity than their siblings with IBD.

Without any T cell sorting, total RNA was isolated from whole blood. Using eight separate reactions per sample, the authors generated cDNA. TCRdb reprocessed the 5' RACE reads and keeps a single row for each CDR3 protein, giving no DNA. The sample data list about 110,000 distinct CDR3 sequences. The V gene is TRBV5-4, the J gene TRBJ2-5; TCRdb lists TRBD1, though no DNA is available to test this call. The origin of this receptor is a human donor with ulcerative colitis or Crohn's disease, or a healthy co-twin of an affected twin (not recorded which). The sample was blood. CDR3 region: CASSLVSGGETQYF.